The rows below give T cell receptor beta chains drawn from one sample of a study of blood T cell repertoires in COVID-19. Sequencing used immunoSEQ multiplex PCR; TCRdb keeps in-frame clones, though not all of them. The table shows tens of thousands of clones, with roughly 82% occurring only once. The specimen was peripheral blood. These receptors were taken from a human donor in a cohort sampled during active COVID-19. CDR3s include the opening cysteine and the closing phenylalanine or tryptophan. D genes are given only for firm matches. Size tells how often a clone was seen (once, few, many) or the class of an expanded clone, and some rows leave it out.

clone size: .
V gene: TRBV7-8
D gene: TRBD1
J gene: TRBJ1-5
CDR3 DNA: TGTGCCAGCAGCGACCGGGACAGGGGGAGTCGCAATCAGCCCCAGCATTTT
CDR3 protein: CASSDRDRGSRNQPQHF

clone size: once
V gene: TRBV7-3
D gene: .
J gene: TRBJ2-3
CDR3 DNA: TGTGCCAGCAGCCCATACAGGGGAGGAACTGCAGATACGCAGTATTTT
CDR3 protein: CASSPYRGGTADTQYF

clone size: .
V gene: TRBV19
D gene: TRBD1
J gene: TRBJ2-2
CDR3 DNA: TGTGCCAGTAGTCGGACAGGAACGAACACCGGGGAGCTGTTTTTT
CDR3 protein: CASSRTGTNTGELFF

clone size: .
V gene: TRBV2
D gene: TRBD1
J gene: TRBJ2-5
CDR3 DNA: TGTGCCAGCAGAGACGGACAGGGGGAGACCCAGTACTTC
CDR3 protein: CASRDGQGETQYF

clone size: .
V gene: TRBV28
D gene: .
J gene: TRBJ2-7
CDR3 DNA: TGTGCCAGCAGCCCCGGACAGCCGCCGAAGCAGTACTTC
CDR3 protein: CASSPGQPPKQYF

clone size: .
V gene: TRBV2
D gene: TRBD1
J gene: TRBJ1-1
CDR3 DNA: TGTGCCCCGGGGACAGGGAGTGGGACTGAAGCTTTCTTT
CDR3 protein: CAPGTGSGTEAFF

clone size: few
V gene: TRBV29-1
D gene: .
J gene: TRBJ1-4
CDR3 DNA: TGCAGCGCCACAGGGATTGATAATGAAAAACTGTTTTTT
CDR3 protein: CSATGIDNEKLFF

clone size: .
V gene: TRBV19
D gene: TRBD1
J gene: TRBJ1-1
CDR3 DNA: TGTGCCAGTACCGGGACAGCTATGAACACTGAAGCTTTCTTT
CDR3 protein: CASTGTAMNTEAFF

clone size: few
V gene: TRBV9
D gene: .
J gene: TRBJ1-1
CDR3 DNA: TGTGCCAGCAGCGTACAGGGACAAGGTACTGAAGCTTTCTTT
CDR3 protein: CASSVQGQGTEAFF

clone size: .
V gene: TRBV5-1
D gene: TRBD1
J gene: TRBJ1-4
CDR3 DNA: TGCGCCAGCAGCCCCGGGACAGACCATGCAACTAATGAAAAACTGTTTTTT
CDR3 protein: CASSPGTDHATNEKLFF

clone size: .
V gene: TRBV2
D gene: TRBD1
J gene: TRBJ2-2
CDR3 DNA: TGTGCCAGCAGGGGGTTACAGGGGACGACCGGGGAGCTGTTTTTT
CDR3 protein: CASRGLQGTTGELFF

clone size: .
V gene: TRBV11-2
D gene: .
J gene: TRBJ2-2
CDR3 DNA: TGTGCCAGCAGCTCTATTAACCCCGGGAGCGCCGGGGAGCTGTTTTTT
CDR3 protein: CASSSINPGSAGELFF

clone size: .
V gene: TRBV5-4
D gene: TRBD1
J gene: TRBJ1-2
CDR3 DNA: TGTGCCAGCAGACATACAGGGGGCGATGGCTACACCTTC
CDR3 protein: CASRHTGGDGYTF

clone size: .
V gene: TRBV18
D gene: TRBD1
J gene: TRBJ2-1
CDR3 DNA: TGTGCCAGCTCACCAGGGGGACAGGGGTTATACAATGAGCAGTTCTTC
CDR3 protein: CASSPGGQGLYNEQFF

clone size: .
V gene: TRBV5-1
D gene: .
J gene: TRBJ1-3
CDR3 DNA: TGCGCCAGCAGCGGAGTTTCTGGAAACACCATATATTTT
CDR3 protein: CASSGVSGNTIYF